The next 6 T cell receptor beta chains were all read from a single sample in a study of cytomegalovirus exposure and HLA in healthy donors. Use of 60 Vbeta and 13 Jbeta primers characterized the PCR. Produced via immunoSEQ multiplex PCR; TCRdb's table is partial and in-frame only. Counted here are approximately 150,000 clones, roughly 80% occurring once; the ten biggest clones make up roughly 3.4%. The source material was PBMCs. These receptors came from a male donor in good health and CMV-seronegative.

The rearrangement joins TRBV19 to TRBJ1-5; 7 bases are a match to TRBD1. V was pared by 2 bases and J by 11 bases, with 3 bases of the junction left unmatched. The CDR3 sequence is 12 residues long. Germline-derived CDR1 and CDR2 are LNHDA and SQIVND (reference sequence). This chain's CDR3 is CASSITGVSQHF. CDR3 in DNA: TGTGCCAGTAGTATAACAGGGGTGTCCCAGCATTTT.

V gene TRBV2 combines with J gene TRBJ2-1; 7 bases are a match to TRBD1. Germline CDR1 reads SNHLY; CDR2 reads FYNNEI. Unmatched junction bases numbered 10, after V lost 2 bases and J lost 0 bases. The CDR3 is made up of 18 amino acids. The CDR3 reads CASSENQQDRDSYNEQFF. The CDR3 coding sequence is TGTGCCAGCAGTGAAAACCAACAAGACAGGGACTCCTACAATGAGCAGTTCTTC.

The chain links TRBV27 to TRBJ1-4, with 7 nucleotides matching TRBD1. The CDR3 extends over 15 amino acids. Trimming removed 4 bases from V and 8 bases from J; junction bases left unmatched: 10. Germline CDR1 reads MNHEY; CDR2 reads SMNVEV (reference sequence). The CDR3 spells CASSWGTGVGEKLFF. As DNA, the CDR3 is TGTGCCAGCAGTTGGGGAACAGGGGTGGGGGAAAAACTGTTTTTT.

The rearrangement uses TRBV12-5 and TRBJ2-5; TRBD1 agrees at 10 bases. V lost 4 bases and J lost 4; bases outside the gene matches: 9. CDR3 length: 16 amino acids. In germline, CDR1 is LGHNT, CDR2 FRNRAP. As DNA, the CDR3 is TGTGCTAGTGGTTCCGGGGACAGGGGTAAGAGAGAGACCCAGTACTTC. Translating gives CASGSGDRGKRETQYF.

This chain uses TRBV4-1 with TRBJ2-5; tentative D call: TRBD1 (6 bases). The CDR3 runs 16 residues. Germline CDR1 MGHRA, CDR2 YSYEKL. With 5 bases removed from V and 1 base from J, the gap between germline ends came to 17 bases. The CDR3 coding sequence is TGCGCCAGCAGCTACCGACTACAGGGAACCCAAGAGACCCAGTACTTC. This encodes CASSYRLQGTQETQYF.

The gene calls are TRBV5-1 and TRBJ2-7, with D maybe TRBD1 (6 bases). This CDR3 has 16 residues. Germline V gene sequence: CDR1 SGHRS, CDR2 YFSETQ. V was cut by 2 bases and J by 1 base, with 16 bases left in between. The DNA for the CDR3 is TGCGCCAGCAGCTTCCAAGGGACATCCCGATCCTACGAGCAGTACTTC. It translates to CASSFQGTSRSYEQYF.